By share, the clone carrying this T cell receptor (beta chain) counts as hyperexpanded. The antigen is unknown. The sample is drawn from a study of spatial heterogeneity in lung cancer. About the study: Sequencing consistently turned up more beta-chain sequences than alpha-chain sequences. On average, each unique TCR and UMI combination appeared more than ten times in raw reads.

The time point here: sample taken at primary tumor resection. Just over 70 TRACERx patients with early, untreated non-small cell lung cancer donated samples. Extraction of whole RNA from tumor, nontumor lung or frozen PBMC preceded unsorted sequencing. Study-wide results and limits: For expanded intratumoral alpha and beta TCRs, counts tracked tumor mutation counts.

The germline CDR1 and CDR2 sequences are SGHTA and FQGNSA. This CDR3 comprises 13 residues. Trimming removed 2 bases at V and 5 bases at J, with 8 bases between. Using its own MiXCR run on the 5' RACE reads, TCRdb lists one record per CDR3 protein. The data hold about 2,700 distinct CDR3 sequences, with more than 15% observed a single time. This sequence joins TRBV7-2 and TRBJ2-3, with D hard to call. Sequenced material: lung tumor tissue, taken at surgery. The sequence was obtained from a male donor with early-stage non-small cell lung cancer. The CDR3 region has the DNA TGTGCCAGCAGCTTATCAATGCTAGATACGCAGTATTTT. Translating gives CASSLSMLDTQYF.